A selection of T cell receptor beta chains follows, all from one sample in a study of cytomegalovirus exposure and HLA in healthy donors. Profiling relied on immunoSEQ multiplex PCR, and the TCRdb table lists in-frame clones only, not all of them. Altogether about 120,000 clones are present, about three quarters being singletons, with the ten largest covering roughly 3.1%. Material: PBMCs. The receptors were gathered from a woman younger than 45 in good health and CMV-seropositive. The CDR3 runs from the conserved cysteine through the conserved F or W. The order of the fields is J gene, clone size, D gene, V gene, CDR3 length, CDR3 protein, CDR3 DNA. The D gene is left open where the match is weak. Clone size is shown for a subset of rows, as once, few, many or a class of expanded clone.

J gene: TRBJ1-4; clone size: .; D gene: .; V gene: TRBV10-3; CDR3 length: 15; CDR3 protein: CAISESMRTDEKLFF; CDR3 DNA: TGTGCCATCAGTGAGTCGATGAGGACAGATGAAAAACTGTTTTTT
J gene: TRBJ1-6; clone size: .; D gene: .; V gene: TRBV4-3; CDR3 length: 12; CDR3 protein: CASSHLESPLHF; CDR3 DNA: TGCGCCAGCAGCCATTTAGAATCACCCCTCCACTTT
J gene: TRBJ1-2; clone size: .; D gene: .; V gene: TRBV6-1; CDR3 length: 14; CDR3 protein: CASSESLLVYGYTF; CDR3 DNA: TGTGCCAGCAGTGAAAGCCTCCTCGTTTATGGCTACACCTTC
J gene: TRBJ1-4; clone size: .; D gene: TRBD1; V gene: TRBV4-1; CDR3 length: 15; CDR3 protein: CASTLRDRGGEKLFF; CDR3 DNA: TGCGCCAGCACGCTACGGGACAGGGGTGGGGAAAAACTGTTTTTT
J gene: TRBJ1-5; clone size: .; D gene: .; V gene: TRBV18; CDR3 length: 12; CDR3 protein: CASSSPGSPQHF; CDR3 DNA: TGTGCCAGCTCGTCCCCGGGGTCTCCCCAGCATTTT
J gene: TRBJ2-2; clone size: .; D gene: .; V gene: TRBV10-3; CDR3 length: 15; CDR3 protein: CAISDLGLDTGELFF; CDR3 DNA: TGTGCCATCAGTGATTTGGGGCTCGACACCGGGGAGCTGTTTTTT
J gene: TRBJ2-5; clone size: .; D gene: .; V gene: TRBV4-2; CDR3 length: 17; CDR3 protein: CASSQRPPGGPGETQYF; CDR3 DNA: TGTGCCAGCAGCCAGCGGCCCCCCGGGGGGCCGGGGGAGACCCAGTACTTC
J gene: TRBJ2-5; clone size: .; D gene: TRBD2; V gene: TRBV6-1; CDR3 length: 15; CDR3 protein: CASSGLAGGGETQYF; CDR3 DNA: TGTGCCAGCAGTGGACTAGCGGGGGGTGGAGAGACCCAGTACTTC
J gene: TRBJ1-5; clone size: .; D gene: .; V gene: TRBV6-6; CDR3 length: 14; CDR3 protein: CASRLHHGNQPQHF; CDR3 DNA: TGTGCCAGCAGACTCCATCACGGCAATCAGCCCCAGCATTTT
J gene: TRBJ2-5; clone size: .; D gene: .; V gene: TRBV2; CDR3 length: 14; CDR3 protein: CASGSDRGMREQYF; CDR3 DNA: TGTGCCAGCGGGTCGGACCGCGGGATGAGGGAGCAGTACTTC
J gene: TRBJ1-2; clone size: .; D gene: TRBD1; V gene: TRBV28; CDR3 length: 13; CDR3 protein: CASGQGINYGYTF; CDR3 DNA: TGTGCCAGCGGACAGGGGATAAATTATGGCTACACCTTC
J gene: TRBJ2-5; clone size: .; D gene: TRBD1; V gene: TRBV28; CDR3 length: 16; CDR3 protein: CASSFQAGGWGETQYF; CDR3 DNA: TGTGCCAGCAGTTTCCAGGCAGGGGGCTGGGGGGAGACCCAGTACTTC
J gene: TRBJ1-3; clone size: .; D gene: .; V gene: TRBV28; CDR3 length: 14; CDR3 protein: CASSFRVTGYTIYF; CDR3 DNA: TGTGCCAGCAGTTTCAGGGTAACTGGTTACACCATATATTTT
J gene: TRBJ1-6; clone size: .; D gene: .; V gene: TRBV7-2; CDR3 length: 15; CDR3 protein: CASRISTGLWSPLHF; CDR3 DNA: TGTGCCAGCAGAATATCAACAGGGCTCTGGTCACCCCTCCACTTT
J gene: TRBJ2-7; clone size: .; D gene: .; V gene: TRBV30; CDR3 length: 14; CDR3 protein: CAWSVPDRPYEQYF; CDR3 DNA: TGTGCCTGGAGTGTACCGGACAGACCCTACGAGCAGTACTTC
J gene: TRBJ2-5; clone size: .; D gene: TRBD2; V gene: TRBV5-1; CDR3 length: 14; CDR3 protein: CASSRGREGETQYF; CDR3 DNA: TGCGCCAGCAGTAGGGGCAGGGAGGGAGAGACCCAGTACTTC
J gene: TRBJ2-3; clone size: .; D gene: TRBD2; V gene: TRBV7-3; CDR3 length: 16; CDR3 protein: CASSSGLAGGTDTQYF; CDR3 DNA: TGTGCCAGCAGCTCGGGACTAGCGGGGGGCACAGATACGCAGTATTTT
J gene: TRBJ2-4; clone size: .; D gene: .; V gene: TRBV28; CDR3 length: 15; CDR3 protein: CASSSLGLLGNIQYF; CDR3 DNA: TGTGCCAGCAGTTCACTGGGTCTTCTCGGGAACATTCAGTACTTC
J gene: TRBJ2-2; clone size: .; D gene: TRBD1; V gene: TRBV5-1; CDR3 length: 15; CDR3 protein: CASSSGTGEVGELFF; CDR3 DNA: TGCGCCAGCAGCTCCGGGACAGGGGAGGTCGGGGAGCTGTTTTTT
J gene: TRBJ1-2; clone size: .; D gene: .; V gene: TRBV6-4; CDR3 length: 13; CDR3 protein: CASSDQGKGGYTF; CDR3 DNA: TGTGCCAGCAGTGACCAGGGGAAGGGTGGCTACACCTTC
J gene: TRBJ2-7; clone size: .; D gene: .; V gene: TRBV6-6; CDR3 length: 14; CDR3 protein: CASSYSRVGAEQYF; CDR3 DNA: TGTGCCAGCAGTTACTCGAGAGTGGGGGCCGAGCAGTACTTC
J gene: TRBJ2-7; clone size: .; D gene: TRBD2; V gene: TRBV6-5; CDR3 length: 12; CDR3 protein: CASSTGLAGQYF; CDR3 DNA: TGTGCCAGCAGTACGGGACTAGCGGGGCAGTACTTC
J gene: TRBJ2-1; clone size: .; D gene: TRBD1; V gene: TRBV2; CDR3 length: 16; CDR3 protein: CASSGGAWTGYNEQFF; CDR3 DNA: TGTGCCAGCAGTGGGGGGGCCTGGACAGGGTACAATGAGCAGTTCTTC
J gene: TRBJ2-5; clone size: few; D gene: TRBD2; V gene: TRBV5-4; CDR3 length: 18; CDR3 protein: CASSLKRTGSGGSETQYF; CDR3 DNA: TGTGCCAGCAGCTTGAAGAGGACGGGGAGCGGGGGTTCTGAGACCCAGTACTTC
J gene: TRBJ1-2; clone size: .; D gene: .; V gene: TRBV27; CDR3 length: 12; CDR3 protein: CASSEGGYGYTF; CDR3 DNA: TGTGCCAGCAGTGAGGGGGGGTATGGCTACACCTTC
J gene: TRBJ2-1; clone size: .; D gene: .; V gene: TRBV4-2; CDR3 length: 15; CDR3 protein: CASSHQVGQVDEQFF; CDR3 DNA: TGTGCCAGCAGCCATCAAGTAGGTCAGGTGGATGAGCAGTTCTTC
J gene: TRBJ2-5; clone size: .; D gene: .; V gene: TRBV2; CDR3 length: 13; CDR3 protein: CASSASGQETQYF; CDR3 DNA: TGTGCCAGCAGTGCCAGCGGGCAAGAGACCCAGTACTTC
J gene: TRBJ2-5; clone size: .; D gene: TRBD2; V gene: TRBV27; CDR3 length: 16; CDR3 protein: CASRGLAGARGETQYF; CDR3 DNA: TGTGCCAGCAGGGGTCTAGCGGGGGCCCGAGGGGAGACCCAGTACTTC
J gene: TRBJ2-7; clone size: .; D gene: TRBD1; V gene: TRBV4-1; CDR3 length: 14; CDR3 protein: CASSPRQGAYEQYF; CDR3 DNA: TGCGCCAGCAGCCCCCGACAGGGTGCGTACGAGCAGTACTTC
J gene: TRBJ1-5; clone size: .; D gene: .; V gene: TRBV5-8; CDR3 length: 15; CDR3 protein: CASSFFRQYDQPQHF; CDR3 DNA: TGTGCCAGCAGCTTTTTCCGACAGTACGACCAGCCCCAGCATTTT
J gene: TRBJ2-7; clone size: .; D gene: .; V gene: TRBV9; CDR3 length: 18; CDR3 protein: CASSPRGGEAGGVYEQYF; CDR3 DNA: TGTGCCAGCAGCCCACGAGGGGGGGAGGCAGGGGGCGTATACGAGCAGTACTTC
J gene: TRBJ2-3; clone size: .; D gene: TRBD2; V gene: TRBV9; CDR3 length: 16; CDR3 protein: CASSGRGGASTDTQYF; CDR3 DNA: TGTGCCAGCAGCGGGCGGGGGGGGGCTAGCACAGATACGCAGTATTTT
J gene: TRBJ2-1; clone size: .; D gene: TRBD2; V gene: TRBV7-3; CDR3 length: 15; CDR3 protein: CASSPQRGRYNEQFF; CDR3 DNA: TGTGCCAGCAGCCCCCAGCGGGGGCGTTACAATGAGCAGTTCTTC
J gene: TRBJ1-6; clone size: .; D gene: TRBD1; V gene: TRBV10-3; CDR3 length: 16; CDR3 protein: CAISESRTGHNSPLHF; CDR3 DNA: TGTGCCATCAGTGAGTCAAGGACAGGGCATAATTCACCCCTCCACTTT
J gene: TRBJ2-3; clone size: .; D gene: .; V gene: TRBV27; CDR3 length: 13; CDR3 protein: CASSEQNTDTQYF; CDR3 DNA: TGTGCCAGCAGTGAACAGAACACAGATACGCAGTATTTT
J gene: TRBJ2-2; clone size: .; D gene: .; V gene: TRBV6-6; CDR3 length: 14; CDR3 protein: CASNGGGLTGELFF; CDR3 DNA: TGTGCCAGCAATGGGGGGGGCCTCACCGGGGAGCTGTTTTTT
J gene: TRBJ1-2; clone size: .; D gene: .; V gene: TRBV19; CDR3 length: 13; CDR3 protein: CASSIGADYGYTF; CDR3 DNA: TGTGCCAGTAGTATAGGGGCAGACTATGGCTACACCTTC
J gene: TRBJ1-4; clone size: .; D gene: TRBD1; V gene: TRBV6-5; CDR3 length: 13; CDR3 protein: CASSQGQGLKLFF; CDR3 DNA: TGTGCCAGCAGCCAGGGACAGGGGTTAAAACTGTTTTTT
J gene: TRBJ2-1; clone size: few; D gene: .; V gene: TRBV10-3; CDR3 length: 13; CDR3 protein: CAIRSPQGGEQFF; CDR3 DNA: TGTGCCATCAGGTCACCTCAGGGCGGCGAGCAGTTCTTC
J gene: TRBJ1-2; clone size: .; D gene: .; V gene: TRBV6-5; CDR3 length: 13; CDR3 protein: CASSRGGAYGYTF; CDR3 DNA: TGTGCCAGCAGCCGAGGGGGGGCGTATGGCTACACCTTC
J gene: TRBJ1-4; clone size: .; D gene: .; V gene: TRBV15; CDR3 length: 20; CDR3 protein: CATSTPQQGFCPATNEKLFF; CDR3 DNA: TGTGCCACCAGCACCCCCCAACAGGGTTTCTGTCCCGCAACTAATGAAAAACTGTTTTTT
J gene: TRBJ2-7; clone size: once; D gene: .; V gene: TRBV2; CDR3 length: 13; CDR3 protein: CASMRDRGYEQYF; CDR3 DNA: TGTGCCAGCATGCGGGACAGAGGCTACGAGCAGTACTTC
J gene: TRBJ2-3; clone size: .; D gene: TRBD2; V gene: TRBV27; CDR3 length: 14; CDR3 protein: CASKLARGTDTQYF; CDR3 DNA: TGTGCCAGCAAACTAGCGCGAGGCACAGATACGCAGTATTTT
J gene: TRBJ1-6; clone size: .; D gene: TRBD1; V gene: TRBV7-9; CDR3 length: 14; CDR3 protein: CASSLTQGNSPLHF; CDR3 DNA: TGTGCCAGCAGCTTAACACAGGGGAATTCACCCCTCCACTTT
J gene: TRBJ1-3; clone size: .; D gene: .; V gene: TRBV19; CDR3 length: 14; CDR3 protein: CASSIGRAGNTIYF; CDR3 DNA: TGTGCCAGTAGTATCGGCAGGGCTGGAAACACCATATATTTT
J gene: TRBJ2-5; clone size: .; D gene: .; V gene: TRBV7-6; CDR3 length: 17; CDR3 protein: CASSLATAGPGQETQYF; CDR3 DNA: TGTGCCAGCAGCTTAGCCACGGCGGGGCCTGGACAAGAGACCCAGTACTTC
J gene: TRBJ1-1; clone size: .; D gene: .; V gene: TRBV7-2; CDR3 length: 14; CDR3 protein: CASSFGADSLEAFF; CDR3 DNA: TGTGCCAGCAGCTTTGGGGCCGACAGCCTTGAAGCTTTCTTT
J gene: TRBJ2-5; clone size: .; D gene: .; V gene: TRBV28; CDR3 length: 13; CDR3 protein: CASSFGPQGTQYF; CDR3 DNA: TGTGCCAGCAGTTTTGGGCCTCAGGGGACCCAGTACTTC
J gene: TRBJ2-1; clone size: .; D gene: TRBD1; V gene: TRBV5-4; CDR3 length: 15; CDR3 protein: CASSPTGQGYNEQFF; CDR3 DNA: TGTGCCAGCAGCCCTACGGGACAGGGGTACAATGAGCAGTTCTTC
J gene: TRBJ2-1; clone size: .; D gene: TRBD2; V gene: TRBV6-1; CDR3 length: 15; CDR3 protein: CASSLGRGSYNEQFF; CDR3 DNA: TGTGCCAGCAGCCTGGGGCGGGGGAGCTACAATGAGCAGTTCTTC